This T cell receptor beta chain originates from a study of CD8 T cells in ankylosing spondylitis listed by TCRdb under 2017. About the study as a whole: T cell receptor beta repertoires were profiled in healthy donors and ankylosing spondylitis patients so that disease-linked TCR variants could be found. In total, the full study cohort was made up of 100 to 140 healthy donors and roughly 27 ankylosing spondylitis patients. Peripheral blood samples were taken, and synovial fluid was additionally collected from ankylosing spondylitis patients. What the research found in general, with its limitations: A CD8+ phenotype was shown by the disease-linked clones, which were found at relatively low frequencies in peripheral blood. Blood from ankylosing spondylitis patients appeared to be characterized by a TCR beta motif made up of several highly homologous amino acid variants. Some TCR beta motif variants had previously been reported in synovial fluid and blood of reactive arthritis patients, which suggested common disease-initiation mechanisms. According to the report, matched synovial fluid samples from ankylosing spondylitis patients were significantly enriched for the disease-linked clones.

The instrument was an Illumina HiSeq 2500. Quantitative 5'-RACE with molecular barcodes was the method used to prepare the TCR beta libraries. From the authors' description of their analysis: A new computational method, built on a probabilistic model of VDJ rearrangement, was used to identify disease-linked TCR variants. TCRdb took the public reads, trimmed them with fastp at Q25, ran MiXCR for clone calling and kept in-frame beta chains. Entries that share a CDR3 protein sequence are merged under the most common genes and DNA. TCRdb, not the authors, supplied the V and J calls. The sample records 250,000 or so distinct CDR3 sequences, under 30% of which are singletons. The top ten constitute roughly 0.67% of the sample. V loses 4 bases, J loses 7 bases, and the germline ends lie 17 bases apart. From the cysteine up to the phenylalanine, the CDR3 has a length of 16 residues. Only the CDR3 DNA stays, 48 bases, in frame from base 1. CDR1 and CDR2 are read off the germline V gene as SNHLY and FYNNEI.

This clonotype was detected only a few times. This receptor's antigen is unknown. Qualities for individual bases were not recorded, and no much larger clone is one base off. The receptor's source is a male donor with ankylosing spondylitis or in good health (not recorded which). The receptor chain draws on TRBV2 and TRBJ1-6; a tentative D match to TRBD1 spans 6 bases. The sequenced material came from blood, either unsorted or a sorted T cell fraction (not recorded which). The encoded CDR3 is CASSGPEGGGNSPLHF. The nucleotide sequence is TGTGCCAGCAGTGGGCCTGAAGGGGGGGGGAATTCACCCCTCCACTTT.